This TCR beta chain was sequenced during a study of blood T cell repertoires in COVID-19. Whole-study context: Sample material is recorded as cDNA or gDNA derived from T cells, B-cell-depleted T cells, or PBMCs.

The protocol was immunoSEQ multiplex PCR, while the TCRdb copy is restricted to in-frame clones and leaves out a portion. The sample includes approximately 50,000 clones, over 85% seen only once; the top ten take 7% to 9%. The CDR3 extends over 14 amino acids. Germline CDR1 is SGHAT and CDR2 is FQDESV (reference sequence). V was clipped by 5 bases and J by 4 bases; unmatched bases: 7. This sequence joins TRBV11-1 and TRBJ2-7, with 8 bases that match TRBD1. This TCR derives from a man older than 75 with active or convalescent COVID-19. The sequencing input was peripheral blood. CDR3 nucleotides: TGTGCCAGCAGCGGATCAGGGGGCGCGTACGAGCAGTACTTC. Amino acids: CASSGSGGAYEQYF.